This passage covers 30 T cell receptor beta chains from one sample sequenced in a study of intratumoral heterogeneity in liver cancer. TCRdb's copy holds only in-frame clones and misses some; the assay was immunoSEQ multiplex PCR. Of 21,000 or so clones listed, 73% are singletons. Sequencing used tumor-adjacent normal tissue, obtained before any cancer treatment. All receptors come from an older woman with hepatocellular carcinoma.

This rearrangement joins TRBV5-1 to TRBJ1-1, with unresolved D. Trimming shortened V by 0 bases and J by 1 base, and 7 bases separated the two germline ends. Germline CDR1 is SGHRS and CDR2 is YFSETQ. The CDR3 runs 14 residues. The CDR3 sequence: CASSLGHQNTEAFF. CDR3 nucleotide sequence: TGCGCCAGCAGCTTGGGTCACCAGAACACTGAAGCTTTCTTT.

The J gene is TRBJ2-5, the V gene TRBV5-1; D unresolved. Germline CDR1 reads SGHRS; CDR2 reads YFSETQ. The CDR3 length is 11 residues. Trimming stripped 1 base from V and 3 bases from J, with 1 base between. This chain's CDR3 is CASSLKETQYF. The CDR3 bases are TGCGCCAGCAGCTTGAAAGAGACCCAGTACTTC.

This clone was observed a few times. The gene calls are TRBV9 and TRBJ2-2, with 7 bases that match TRBD2. CDR1 is SGDLS, CDR2 YYNGEE, per germline. The CDR3 has 12 residues. The junction had 1 base not matched to a gene; V was cut back by 3 bases and J by 8 bases. The CDR3 sequence is CASSALAGELFF. In nucleotides, the CDR3 is TGTGCCAGCAGCGCACTAGCGGGGGAGCTGTTTTTT.

The chain combines TRBV29-1 with TRBJ1-1; perhaps TRBD1 as D (6 bases). V dropped 6 bases and J dropped 1 base, with 12 bases sitting between them. This CDR3 has 13 amino acids. The germline gives CDR1 SQVTM, CDR2 ANQGSEA. The CDR3 protein is CSVQDRKNTEAFF. The CDR3 DNA reads as TGCAGCGTCCAGGACAGAAAGAACACTGAAGCTTTCTTT.

The chain employs TRBV3-1 (or the pseudogene TRBV3-2) and TRBJ2-1; D is possibly TRBD2 (5 bases). CDR1 is LGHDT and CDR2 is YNNKEL in the germline V gene (reference sequence). The V end lost 5 bases, the J end lost 8 bases, and 28 bases lay between the germline ends. The CDR3 contains 18 residues. CDR3 amino acids: CASSSSRARRFGGDEQFF. DNA for the CDR3: TGTGCCAGCAGCTCCTCGCGGGCTAGACGCTTCGGTGGGGATGAGCAGTTCTTC.

Within the sample, this clone is medium-sized. V usage is TRBV9 and J usage is TRBJ1-2, with 8 bases matching TRBD1. The ends lost 4 bases at V and 3 bases at J; junction bases unmatched: 5. This CDR3 comprises 14 residues. Germline CDR1 SGDLS, CDR2 YYNGEE. The CDR3 region has the DNA TGTGCCAGCAGCCCCCAGGGGGCAGACTATGGCTACACCTTC. Translated: CASSPQGADYGYTF.

The rearrangement joins TRBV7-6 to TRBJ2-2, with 8 nucleotides matching TRBD2. V shed 1 base, J shed 3 bases, and the junction held 1 base outside the gene matches. This CDR3 is built from 15 residues. In germline, CDR1 is SGHVS, CDR2 FNYEAQ. The CDR3 loop is CASSLETSDTGELFF. For the CDR3, the DNA is TGTGCCAGCAGCTTAGAGACTAGCGACACCGGGGAGCTGTTTTTT.

The V and J genes are TRBV5-1 and TRBJ2-3; the D gene is possibly TRBD1 (5 bases). The length of the CDR3 is 14 residues. The germline gives CDR1 SGHRS, CDR2 YFSETQ. Trimming cost V 6 bases and J 4 bases, with 15 bases left between them. Here the CDR3 reads CASNTGFVADTQYF. The DNA of the CDR3 is TGCGCCAGCAATACAGGTTTTGTTGCAGATACGCAGTATTTT. The full variable domain, in which reference TRBV5-1 and TRBJ2-3 provide the parts outside the CDR3, is KAGVTQTPRYLIKTRGQQVTLSCSPISGHRSVSWYQQTPGQGLQFLFEYFSETQRNKGNFPGRFSGRQFSNSRSEMNVSTLELGDSALYLCASNTGFVADTQYFGPGTRLTVL.

The rearrangement joins TRBV5-1 to TRBJ1-3; TRBD1 matches 7 bases. Germline V CDR1 and CDR2: SGHRS, YFSETQ. V was pared by 4 bases and J by 3 bases, with 1 base of the junction left unmatched. This CDR3 spans 13 amino acids. CDR3 in amino acids: CASSGTVGNTIYF. DNA of the CDR3: TGCGCCAGCAGCGGGACAGTTGGAAACACCATATATTTT.

This chain links TRBV19 with TRBJ2-1, with TRBD2 identical over 7 bases. Trimming took 6 bases from V and 7 from J; bases not matched to a gene: 9. The CDR3 covers 14 residues. Germline lookup yields CDR1 LNHDA and CDR2 SQIVND (reference sequence). CDR3 loop: CASSSGLAVNEQFF. CDR3 coding DNA: TGTGCCAGTAGCTCGGGGCTAGCGGTTAATGAGCAGTTCTTC.

The chain recombines TRBV19 with TRBJ1-1; D is perhaps TRBD1 (6 bases). In germline, CDR1 is LNHDA, CDR2 SQIVND (reference sequence). The CDR3 loop spans 15 amino acids. Trimming removed 5 bases at V and 0 bases at J, with 13 bases between. The CDR3 DNA sequence: TGTGCCAGTAGTTCGGGGGCCTTAATGAACACTGAAGCTTTCTTT. Translation gives CASSSGALMNTEAFF.

The rearrangement links TRBV18 to TRBJ1-1, with no clear D. The CDR3 runs to 13 residues. The germline V and J ends were trimmed by 4 bases and 4 bases, with 10 bases remaining between them. Per germline, CDR1 KGHSH and CDR2 LQKENI. The CDR3 sequence is CASSLKGSTEAFF. CDR3 coding DNA: TGTGCCAGCTCACTTAAGGGTTCCACTGAAGCTTTCTTT.

The genes are TRBV5-1 and TRBJ2-7; 7 positions match TRBD2. The CDR3 totals 15 residues. Germline trimming cut 4 bases from V and 1 base from J; bases unmatched to any gene: 8. Germline CDR1 SGHRS, CDR2 YFSETQ. Here the CDR3 reads CASSIPGLQSYEQYF. CDR3 in DNA: TGCGCCAGCAGCATACCGGGACTACAATCCTACGAGCAGTACTTC. Full variable domain (missing parts from reference TRBV5-1 and TRBJ2-7): KAGVTQTPRYLIKTRGQQVTLSCSPISGHRSVSWYQQTPGQGLQFLFEYFSETQRNKGNFPGRFSGRQFSNSRSEMNVSTLELGDSALYLCASSIPGLQSYEQYFGPGTRLTVT.

V is TRBV27 and J is TRBJ1-5, with no clear D. Between the trimmed V and J ends, which lost 5 bases and 2 bases, there was a span of 13 bases. Per germline, CDR1 MNHEY and CDR2 SMNVEV (reference sequence). This CDR3 is built from 15 residues. The CDR3 here is CASSRSWTGNQPQHF. DNA of the CDR3: TGTGCCAGCAGTCGGAGCTGGACGGGCAATCAGCCCCAGCATTTT.

This clone was counted once. The chain joins TRBV5-1 to TRBJ1-1; D unresolved. The CDR3 consists of 14 residues. Germline V gene lookup returns CDR1 SGHRS and CDR2 YFSETQ. V gave up 3 bases and J gave up 1 base, with 10 bases separating them. This CDR3 reads CASSYLDGNTEAFF. CDR3 DNA: TGCGCCAGCAGCTACCTAGACGGGAACACTGAAGCTTTCTTT.

The rearrangement joins TRBV10-3 to TRBJ1-3; tentatively, D is TRBD1 (6 bases). Trimming shortened V by 3 bases and J by 3 bases, and 18 bases separated the two germline ends. The CDR3 has 17 amino acids. Germline V gene lookup returns CDR1 ENHRY and CDR2 SYGVKD. The CDR3 coding sequence is TGTGCCATCAGTGAATCGGGGGGCACGATCGGTGGAAACACCATATATTTT. As protein: CAISESGGTIGGNTIYF.

This sequence joins TRBV19 and TRBJ2-6; 13 bases map to TRBD2. CDR1 is LNHDA and CDR2 is SQIVND in the germline V gene (reference sequence). CDR3 length: 18 residues. V shed 5 bases and J 1 base; nucleotides not matched to a gene: 5. In DNA, the CDR3 is TGTGCCAGTAGTCTGAGGACTAGCGGGAGTTCTGGGGCCAACGTCCTGACTTTC. Translated, it gives CASSLRTSGSSGANVLTF.

The V and J genes are TRBV3-1 (or the pseudogene TRBV3-2) and TRBJ1-2; D is unresolved. The CDR3 has 15 residues. Germline CDR1 and CDR2: LGHDT and YNNKEL (reference sequence). Trimming shortened V by 0 bases and J by 5 bases, and 13 bases separated the two germline ends. CDR3 DNA: TGTGCCAGCAGCCAAGAGACTCTAGGAGGGTATGGCTACACCTTC. Its protein product is CASSQETLGGYGYTF.

The gene calls are TRBV5-4 and TRBJ2-3; D unresolved. There are 15 residues in the CDR3. Deletions cut 3 bases from V and 1 base from J, with 12 bases between. Germline V gene sequence: CDR1 SGHNT, CDR2 YYREEE (reference sequence). The CDR3 coding sequence is TGTGCCAGCAGCTCTCTCTTCCAACGCACAGATACGCAGTATTTT. Protein: CASSSLFQRTDTQYF.

The rearrangement links TRBV12-3 or TRBV12-4 to TRBJ1-5; TRBD1 matches 8 bases. V gave up 7 bases and J gave up 3 bases; unmatched junction bases: 2. The CDR3 is made up of 13 amino acids. CDR3 sequence: CASTGQVNQPQHF. The CDR3 region has the DNA TGTGCCAGCACGGGACAGGTCAATCAGCCCCAGCATTTT.

The V gene is TRBV28, the J gene TRBJ1-5; no definite D call. The CDR3 length is 13 residues. The ends were cut back, 9 bases at V and 2 bases at J, with 11 bases in the middle. CDR1 is MDHEN, CDR2 SYDVKM, per germline. The CDR3 bases are TGTGCCAGTAACGAGGTGGGCAATCAGCCCCAGCATTTT. Its translation: CASNEVGNQPQHF.

The chain combines TRBV28 with TRBJ2-7; no firm D call. The CDR3 consists of 15 residues. Germline V CDR1 and CDR2: MDHEN, SYDVKM. Trimming removed 5 bases at V and 4 bases at J, with 18 bases between. The CDR3 is CASSSRARFLYEQYF. CDR3 DNA sequence: TGTGCCAGCAGTAGTCGCGCCCGGTTTCTATACGAGCAGTACTTC.

This chain joins TRBV9 and TRBJ1-1; D uncertain. The ends were cut back, 0 bases at V and 3 bases at J, with 12 bases in the middle. The CDR3 contains 15 residues. Germline V lookup: CDR1 SGDLS, CDR2 YYNGEE. In nucleotides, the CDR3 is TGTGCCAGCAGCGTAGCCCCAGAGCTCTACACTGAAGCTTTCTTT. Amino acid sequence: CASSVAPELYTEAFF.

The chain employs TRBV23-1 and TRBJ2-3; a weak D match, TRBD1 (5 bases). TRBV23-1 is reported as an ORF; its role is uncertain. V lost 10 bases and J 0 bases, leaving 14 bases between the germline ends. This CDR3 comprises 14 residues. In DNA form, the CDR3 reads TGCGCCATACGGGCAGGGTCTAGCACAGATACGCAGTATTTT. Its translation is CAIRAGSSTDTQYF.

The chain has TRBV21-1 and TRBJ2-5; TRBD2, the table's D call, lacks a check against the DNA. TRBV21-1 counts as a pseudogene. The CDR3 length is 13 residues. CDR3 DNA sequence: TGTGCCAGCAGCAAACGGGAGGAGGAGACCCAGTACTTC. Protein sequence: CASSKREEETQYF.

A few counts support this clone. The gene calls are TRBV3-1 (or the pseudogene TRBV3-2) and TRBJ1-2; D is undetermined. Per germline, CDR1 LGHDT and CDR2 YNNKEL (reference sequence). There are 14 residues in the CDR3. The V gene lost 1 base and the J gene lost 4 bases, with 10 bases spanning the gap. CDR3 amino acids: CASSQVDGPYGYTF. CDR3 DNA: TGTGCCAGCAGCCAAGTGGACGGGCCCTATGGCTACACCTTC.

The J gene is TRBJ2-5, the V gene TRBV27; TRBD2 is a possible D gene (6 bases). CDR1 MNHEY and CDR2 SMNVEV come from the germline V gene (reference sequence). V was clipped by 2 bases and J by 5 bases, with 12 bases between them. The CDR3 length is 14 residues. In DNA form, the CDR3 reads TGTGCCAGCAGTTTAAGCTTTGGGGGGGAGACCCAGTACTTC. Translated, it gives CASSLSFGGETQYF.

This chain joins TRBV5-4 and TRBJ1-1, with TRBD1 matching 7 bases. Per germline, CDR1 SGHNT and CDR2 YYREEE (reference sequence). There are 15 residues in the CDR3. Trimming at V came to 2 bases and at J to 3 bases, leaving 7 bases not matched to a gene. The CDR3 is CASSFETGMDTEAFF. The CDR3 DNA follows: TGTGCCAGCAGCTTCGAGACAGGGATGGACACTGAAGCTTTCTTT. Based on the CDR3 plus reference TRBV5-4 and TRBJ1-1, the full variable domain is ETGVTQSPTHLIKTRGQQVTLRCSSQSGHNTVSWYQQALGQGPQFIFQYYREEENGRGNFPPRFSGLQFPNYSSELNVNALELDDSALYLCASSFETGMDTEAFFGQGTRLTVV.

The chain links TRBV5-5 to TRBJ2-2, with 9 bases fitting TRBD2. With V trimmed by 4 bases and J by 2 bases, 12 bases remained unmatched. CDR3 length equals 18 residues. Germline CDR1 reads SGHKS; CDR2 reads YYEKEE (reference sequence). The CDR3 protein is CASSGVLAGLANTGELFF. As DNA, the CDR3 is TGTGCCAGCAGCGGGGTCCTAGCGGGATTAGCTAACACCGGGGAGCTGTTTTTT.

The chain links TRBV6-5 to TRBJ2-5; no definite D call. The CDR3 has 13 amino acids. Germline V gene sequence: CDR1 MNHEY, CDR2 SVGAGI. With 2 bases removed from V and 5 bases from J, the gap between germline ends came to 9 bases. The CDR3, as DNA: TGTGCCAGCAGTTACACTCCCCGGGAGACCCAGTACTTC. Translation: CASSYTPRETQYF.